This T cell receptor beta chain was captured in a study of technical replicates of blood from a few donors. Libraries were prepared by immunoSEQ multiplex PCR; TCRdb keeps only in-frame clonotypes and omits some of them. The profile shows fewer than 85,000 clones, roughly 94% of them singletons. The germline V and J ends were trimmed by 1 base and 5 bases, with 7 bases remaining between them. The CDR3 spans 13 residues. Germline V CDR1 and CDR2: LNHNV, YYDKDF (reference sequence). The receptor's source is a human donor in good health. This chain joins TRBV15 and TRBJ2-3; no definite D call. The specimen was T cells isolated from PBMCs. The CDR3 nucleotides read TGTGCCACCAGCAGAGTGAACGGAGATACGCAGTATTTT. Translated: CATSRVNGDTQYF.